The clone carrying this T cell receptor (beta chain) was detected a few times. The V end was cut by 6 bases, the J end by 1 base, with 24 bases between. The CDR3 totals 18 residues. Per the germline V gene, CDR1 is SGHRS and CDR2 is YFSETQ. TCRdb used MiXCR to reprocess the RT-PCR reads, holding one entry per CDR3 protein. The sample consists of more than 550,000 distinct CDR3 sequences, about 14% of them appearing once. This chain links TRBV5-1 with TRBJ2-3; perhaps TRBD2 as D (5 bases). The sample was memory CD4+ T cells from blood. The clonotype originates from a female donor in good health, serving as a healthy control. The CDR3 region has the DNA TGCGCCAGCACCTCCTCCTACGGGAAAATGCAAGGCACAGATACGCAGTATTTT. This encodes CASTSSYGKMQGTDTQYF.